This TCR beta chain stems from a study of shared clonotypes between healthy human individuals. The test was conducted at deep level. Clones were read by immunoSEQ multiplex PCR, and TCRdb kept only the in-frame ones, dropping some. This table has approximately 500,000 clones, about 79% appearing once. The germline V and J ends were trimmed by 2 bases and 3 bases, with 10 bases remaining between them. Germline V lookup: CDR1 MNHEY, CDR2 SMNVEV (reference sequence). CDR3 size: 14 residues. The origin of this receptor is a woman aged 40 to 50 in good health. Some clones in this sample may be carry-over from other donors' samples. The chain is built from TRBV27 and TRBJ1-2; maybe TRBD1 (6 bases). Sequenced sample: PBMCs. The CDR3 nucleotides are TGTGCCAGCAGTTTAGGCAGGGGCCACTATGGCTACACCTTC. Residues: CASSLGRGHYGYTF.